This TCR beta chain was recovered during a study of blood T cells in healthy people across ages. The ends lost 0 bases at V and 9 bases at J; junction bases unmatched: 15. The CDR3 totals 17 residues. From germline, CDR1 is DFQATT and CDR2 SNEGSKA (reference sequence). Together with a sample-barcoded 5' primer, a J-beta primer mix was included in a second PCR lasting about 7 to 11 cycles. TCRdb re-analysed the 5' RACE reads in MiXCR, keeping a single row per CDR3 protein. The data hold 980,000 or so distinct CDR3 sequences, with 48% observed a single time. The V gene is TRBV20-1, the J gene TRBJ2-1; 9 positions match TRBD2. The sample was blood. The sequence was obtained from a man aged 30-40 years in good health. Written as DNA, the CDR3 is TGCAGTGCTAGAGAGTCTAGCGGGAAAGGAGTATATAGTGAGCAGTTCTTC. This encodes CSARESSGKGVYSEQFF.